Below, 20 T cell receptor beta chains from the same sample are listed, as sequenced in a study of neurological immune-mediated disorders (dated 2019 in TCRdb). The method was 5' RACE. Sequencer: Illumina HiSeq 2500. TCRdb handled the public reads itself, with Q25 trimming in fastp and clone calling in MiXCR, and kept productive beta chains. CDR3 protein duplicates are merged, each entry listing the most common genes and DNA. Present in this sample are tens of thousands of distinct CDR3 sequences, more than 3.5% of which were seen just once. The ten largest clones represent 6.5% of the sample. Sequences were obtained from PBMCs. Receptors originate from a man aged 60-69 years with multiple sclerosis.

This clonotype was found many times. The J gene is TRBJ1-1, the V gene TRBV5-1; no clear D. In germline, CDR1 is SGHRS, CDR2 YFSETQ. The CDR3 totals 12 residues. Trimming took off 0 bases at V and 5 bases at J, with 5 bases between the two ends. CDR3 sequence (DNA): TGCGCCAGCAGCTTGGGGAAAACTGAAGCTTTCTTT. As protein: CASSLGKTEAFF. Supplemented by reference TRBV5-1 and TRBJ1-1, the full variable domain reads KAGVTQTPRYLIKTRGQQVTLSCSPISGHRSVSWYQQTPGQGLQFLFEYFSETQRNKGNFPGRFSGRQFSNSRSEMNVSTLELGDSALYLCASSLGKTEAFFGQGTRLTVV.

Notes on this clonotype: A read error may account for a junction end that differs from germline. The rearrangement links TRBV4-1 to TRBJ1-1, with unresolved D. Germline CDR1 and CDR2: MGHRA and YSYEKL. The CDR3 is 12 amino acids. The CDR3 DNA reads as TGCGACAGCAGCAAAGGGCAGAACCTAGCTTTCTTT. It translates to CDSSKGQNLAFF.

The table lists this clonotype with many counts. J is TRBJ1-1 and V is TRBV20-1; weak D call: TRBD1 (5 bases). There are 12 residues in the CDR3. Germline loops: CDR1 DFQATT, CDR2 SNEGSKA (reference sequence). Trimming removed 4 bases at V and 6 bases at J, with 12 bases between. Here the CDR3 reads CSATPGVAEAFF. DNA for the CDR3: TGCAGTGCTACCCCGGGGGTCGCTGAAGCTTTCTTT.

There are many counts of this clonotype. CDR3 coding DNA: TGCGCCAGCAGCTTGGTTGGTGGGACTGAAAAACTGTTTTTT. This sequence encodes CASSLVGGTEKLFF. The J gene is TRBJ1-4, the V gene TRBV5-1; a weak D match, TRBD1 (5 bases). V lost 0 bases to trimming and J lost 7 bases, with 10 bases between them. Germline-derived CDR1 and CDR2 are SGHRS and YFSETQ. The CDR3 extends over 14 amino acids.

This clonotype has ten or more counts. The chain combines TRBV5-1 with TRBJ1-2; TRBD1 aligns across 12 bases. The CDR3 has 15 residues. The J segment lost 6 bases and the V segment lost 1 base, leaving 4 bases of the junction unmatched. Germline CDR1 is SGHRS and CDR2 is YFSETQ. The CDR3 region is CASSLSGQGADGYTF. CDR3 DNA sequence: TGCGCCAGCAGCTTGTCGGGACAGGGGGCTGATGGCTACACCTTC.

With regard to this clonotype: This may stem from a read error, because a much larger clone lies one nucleotide away. V usage is TRBV9 and J usage is TRBJ2-3; D unresolved. The CDR3 sequence is 12 residues long. Germline lookup yields CDR1 SGDLS and CDR2 YYNGEE. Here the CDR3 reads CDSSVDRDTQYF. CDR3 in DNA: TGTGACAGCAGCGTAGACCGAGATACGCAGTATTTT.

This clonotype was found many times. The V call is TRBV20-1, the J call TRBJ1-5; no clear D gene. Germline V gene lookup returns CDR1 DFQATT and CDR2 SNEGSKA (reference sequence). V was cut by 6 bases and J by 0 bases, with 18 bases left in between. CDR3 size: 16 residues. Here the CDR3 DNA reads TGCAGTGCCACATCTATCCGGGATCCTAGCAATCAGCCCCAGCATTTT. Its protein is CSATSIRDPSNQPQHF.

Many counts were recorded for this clonotype. The V and J genes are TRBV15 and TRBJ2-7, with 8 bases identical to TRBD1. This CDR3 comprises 16 residues. Germline CDR1 reads LNHNV; CDR2 reads YYDKDF (reference sequence). V shed 5 bases, J shed 7 bases, and the junction held 16 bases outside the gene matches. The CDR3 nucleotides are TGTGCCACCAGCCCAGAATCCCCTAGCAGGGGGCGGGAGCAGTACTTC. Its translation: CATSPESPSRGREQYF.

This clonotype was seen many times. This sequence joins TRBV12-3 or TRBV12-4 and TRBJ1-1; a weak D match, TRBD1 (5 bases). V was trimmed by 6 bases and J by 1 base, leaving 18 bases between them. This CDR3 contains 16 residues. This CDR3 is CASRSFTGTANTEAFF. DNA of the CDR3: TGTGCCAGCAGATCATTTACCGGGACTGCGAACACTGAAGCTTTCTTT.

This clonotype was counted ten times or more. The chain is built from TRBV27 and TRBJ1-6; D unresolved. V was shortened by 7 bases and J by 10 bases, with 14 bases between the two germline ends. The CDR3 runs 13 residues. The germline CDR1 and CDR2 sequences are MNHEY and SMNVEV (reference sequence). In DNA form, the CDR3 reads TGTGCCAGCACCCTACAAGTTGGGTCACCCCTCCACTTT. This codes for CASTLQVGSPLHF.

This clonotype was seen repeatedly, ten times or more. This rearrangement joins TRBV20-1 to TRBJ2-5; D is perhaps TRBD2 (5 bases). Per germline, CDR1 DFQATT and CDR2 SNEGSKA (reference sequence). This CDR3 contains 14 residues. The V end was cut by 5 bases, the J end by 4 bases, with 17 bases between. CDR3 bases: TGCAGTGCTCCAAGAACGGGCGGGTCAGAGACCCAGTACTTC. As protein: CSAPRTGGSETQYF.

This clonotype was seen repeatedly, ten times or more. This chain links TRBV4-1 with TRBJ1-1; TRBD1 aligns across 10 bases. The CDR3 length is 13 residues. V lost 5 bases to trimming and J lost 5 bases; unmatched junction nucleotides: 2. Looked up from germline, CDR1 is MGHRA and CDR2 is YSYEKL. The CDR3 DNA reads TGCGCCAGCAGCGACAGGGGGCTGACTGAAGCTTTCTTT. Its translation is CASSDRGLTEAFF.

Many counts were recorded for this clonotype. V usage is TRBV11-1 and J usage is TRBJ2-3; perhaps TRBD1 as D (5 bases). Trimming left V 4 bases short and J 9 bases short, with 14 bases between. The germline V gene has CDR1 SGHAT and CDR2 FQDESV (reference sequence). The CDR3 runs 13 residues. In nucleotides, the CDR3 is TGTGCCAGCAGCTCTACCAGGGTTGACACGCAGTATTTT. Its protein is CASSSTRVDTQYF.

This clonotype has a count of ten or more. The V and J genes are TRBV20-1 and TRBJ2-1, with 12 nucleotides matching TRBD2. This CDR3 is 14 amino acids long. Germline V gene lookup returns CDR1 DFQATT and CDR2 SNEGSKA (reference sequence). V gave up 4 bases and J gave up 7 bases; unmatched junction bases: 5. CDR3 sequence reads: CSATRTSGINEQFF. The DNA of the CDR3 is TGCAGTGCTACTCGGACTAGCGGGATAAATGAGCAGTTCTTC.

This clonotype was counted at least ten times. The V and J genes are TRBV5-1 and TRBJ2-7; 7 nucleotides line up with TRBD2. The germline CDR1 and CDR2 sequences are SGHRS and YFSETQ. This CDR3 region has 15 residues. J lost 1 base, V lost 4 bases, and 8 bases had no gene match. CDR3 sequence: CASSPGGTGSYEQYF. The DNA for the CDR3 is TGCGCCAGCAGCCCCGGGGGGACCGGGTCCTACGAGCAGTACTTC.

This clonotype occurred many times. This chain links TRBV5-1 with TRBJ2-6, with unresolved D. Germline V gene sequence: CDR1 SGHRS, CDR2 YFSETQ. The CDR3 length is 14 residues. Trimming removed 7 bases at V and 0 bases at J, with 8 bases between. The DNA of the CDR3 is TGCGCCAGCGGGGTAGACTCTGGGGCCAACGTCCTGACTTTC. Amino acid sequence: CASGVDSGANVLTF.

This clonotype was recorded many times. The chain combines TRBV6-5 with TRBJ2-1, with D perhaps assigned TRBD1 or TRBD2 (6 bases each). The CDR3 runs to 16 residues. V lost 2 bases to trimming and J lost 2 bases, with 13 bases between them. Looked up from germline, CDR1 is MNHEY and CDR2 is SVGAGI. For the CDR3, the DNA is TGTGCCAGCAGTTACCGGGGGCCTTCCCCCTACAATGAGCAGTTCTTC. Amino acid sequence: CASSYRGPSPYNEQFF.

This clonotype was recorded many times. The V call is TRBV12-3 or TRBV12-4, the J call TRBJ2-3; D call uncertain. This CDR3 spans 13 amino acids. Deletions cut 5 bases from V and 13 bases from J, with 19 bases between. Here the CDR3 DNA reads TGTGCCAGCAGTATCTCTGCTAGGATTGTTGAGTATTTT. This translates into CASSISARIVEYF.

The genes are TRBV5-1 and TRBJ2-7, with a possible D match to TRBD1 (5 bases). Trimming left V 9 bases short and J 3 bases short, with 13 bases between. This CDR3 comprises 12 residues. CDR1 and CDR2 from the germline V gene are SGHRS and YFSETQ. The CDR3 region has the DNA TGCGCCACCTCCAGGGATGGCTACGAGCAGTACTTC. Translated: CATSRDGYEQYF. Complete variable domain (other parts from reference TRBV5-1 and TRBJ2-7): KAGVTQTPRYLIKTRGQQVTLSCSPISGHRSVSWYQQTPGQGLQFLFEYFSETQRNKGNFPGRFSGRQFSNSRSEMNVSTLELGDSALYLCATSRDGYEQYFGPGTRLTVT.

This clonotype was observed many times. This rearrangement joins TRBV5-1 to TRBJ2-1, with TRBD1 identical over 12 bases. The CDR3 contains 16 residues. The ends lost 1 base at V and 7 bases at J; junction bases unmatched: 6. From germline, CDR1 is SGHRS and CDR2 YFSETQ. CDR3 sequence: CASSLRGQGARNEQFF. In DNA, the CDR3 is TGCGCCAGCAGCTTGAGGGGACAGGGGGCGCGGAATGAGCAGTTCTTC.